These 21 T cell receptor beta chains share one sample of origin, sequenced in a study of control samples from healthy donors and cancer patients (TCRdb year 2020). The library was built by means of the immunoSEQ multiplex PCR assay. This immuneACCESS table, as held by TCRdb, lists in-frame sequences with V and J called but not all clones. Of the missing ones, under half trace to an unresolved V gene in checked studies; the others have no known cause. The sample table contains 150,000 or so clones; only one count was recorded for around 90% of them. Jointly, the top ten make up about 1.8% of the sample. Sample: blood. Every receptor here comes from a man aged 18 to 35 in good health.

This chain joins TRBV30 and TRBJ2-7; TRBD1 is a possible D gene (6 bases). CDR1 and CDR2 (germline): GTSNPN, SVGIG (reference sequence). V lost 4 bases, J lost 6 bases, and 16 bases lay in between. CDR3 size: 13 residues. DNA of the CDR3: TGTGCCTGGAACCCCGGACAGAGGCCCGAGCAGTACTTC. This codes for CAWNPGQRPEQYF.

The chain joins TRBV7-3 to TRBJ2-5; 7 positions match TRBD1. This CDR3 has 14 amino acids. Germline CDR1 and CDR2: SGHTA and FQGTGA. With 5 bases clipped from V and 5 bases from J, the junction kept 8 bases outside the gene matches. This CDR3 reads CASSLRTGRETQYF. The CDR3 nucleotides are TGTGCCAGCAGCCTGCGGACAGGTCGGGAGACCCAGTACTTC.

This clone was seen only once. The V call is TRBV9, the J call TRBJ1-6; D might be TRBD1 (5 bases). Trimming stripped 0 bases from V and 11 bases from J, with 21 bases between. The CDR3 is 17 residues long. Germline-derived CDR1 and CDR2 are SGDLS and YYNGEE. This CDR3 reads CASSVEDDHSGVPPLHF. DNA for the CDR3: TGTGCCAGCAGCGTAGAGGATGACCACTCGGGGGTGCCACCCCTCCACTTT.

The sample holds a few counts of this clone. The chain joins TRBV7-2 to TRBJ1-5, with TRBD1 identical over 9 bases. The V segment lost 5 bases and the J segment 2 bases; nucleotides outside the gene matches: 4. CDR1 is SGHTA, CDR2 FQGNSA, per germline. The CDR3 contains 15 residues. The CDR3 protein is CASSPGQGGNQPQHF. The CDR3 region has the DNA TGTGCCAGCAGCCCGGGACAGGGAGGCAATCAGCCCCAGCATTTT. Variable domain in full (rest from reference TRBV7-2 and TRBJ1-5): GAGVSQSPSNKVTEKGKDVELRCDPISGHTALYWYRQSLGQGLEFLIYFQGNSAPDKSGLPSDRFSAERTGGSVSTLTIQRTQQEDSAVYLCASSPGQGGNQPQHFGDGTRLSIL.

The chain couples TRBV29-1 to TRBJ2-5; D uncertain. The germline V gene encodes CDR1 SQVTM and CDR2 ANQGSEA. The CDR3 runs 12 residues. V lost 8 bases to trimming and J lost 1 base, with 11 bases between them. CDR3 region: CSYAGLQETQYF. The CDR3 nucleotides are TGCAGCTATGCTGGGCTCCAAGAGACCCAGTACTTC.

The rearrangement uses TRBV3-1 (or the pseudogene TRBV3-2) and TRBJ1-1; no clear D gene. Germline V CDR1 and CDR2: LGHDT, YNNKEL (reference sequence). This CDR3 is 15 amino acids long. Trimming stripped 3 bases from V and 1 base from J, with 12 bases between. The CDR3 reads CASSQFETSNTEAFF. CDR3 coding DNA: TGTGCCAGCAGCCAGTTTGAGACCTCGAACACTGAAGCTTTCTTT.

This clone was found once. The CDR3 region has the DNA TGTGCCAGCTGCCTTTGGGGGGGGTACAATGAGCAGTTCTTC. It specifies CASCLWGGYNEQFF. The chain joins TRBV28 to TRBJ2-1; TRBD2 matches at 7 bases. The CDR3 runs to 14 residues. Germline V lookup: CDR1 MDHEN, CDR2 SYDVKM. Trimming cost V 8 bases and J 4 bases; bases outside gene matches: 8. Using reference TRBV28 and TRBJ2-1 for the parts outside the CDR3, the full variable domain is DVKVTQSSRYLVKRTGEKVFLECVQDMDHENMFWYRQDPGLGLRLIYFSYDVKMKEKGDIPEGYSVSREKKERFSLILESASTNQTSMYLCASCLWGGYNEQFFGPGTRLTVL.

The chain links TRBV6-5 to TRBJ2-5; D unclear. CDR3 length equals 13 residues. Germline CDR1 is MNHEY and CDR2 is SVGAGI. With 6 bases removed from V and 1 base from J, the gap between germline ends came to 9 bases. The CDR3 DNA follows: TGTGCCAGCAGGGGCGCCTTCCAAGAGACCCAGTACTTC. Protein: CASRGAFQETQYF.

The chain is built from TRBV7-9 and TRBJ2-7; D is possibly TRBD2 (5 bases). The CDR3 length is 15 residues. V lost 5 bases and J 2 bases, leaving 16 bases between the germline ends. The germline gives CDR1 SEHNR, CDR2 FQNEAQ (reference sequence). CDR3 nucleotides: TGTGCCAGCAGCCTAGGACTCCCCGAGACCTACGAGCAGTACTTC. Translation: CASSLGLPETYEQYF.

This chain connects TRBV5-4 to TRBJ2-2; 9 positions match TRBD2. CDR1 SGHNT and CDR2 YYREEE come from the germline V gene (reference sequence). The CDR3 has 15 amino acids. The ends lost 5 bases at V and 3 bases at J; junction bases unmatched: 5. CDR3 sequence (DNA): TGTGCCAGCAGTTACTCTAGCGGGGACACCGGGGAGCTGTTTTTT. Translating it yields CASSYSSGDTGELFF.

This chain links TRBV18 with TRBJ2-1; 8 nucleotides agree with TRBD2. The junction had 12 bases not matched to a gene; V was cut back by 2 bases and J by 0 bases. Germline V gene sequence: CDR1 KGHSH, CDR2 LQKENI. The CDR3 totals 19 residues. CDR3 protein: CASSPVAGGNSGSYNEQFF. The CDR3, as DNA: TGTGCCAGCTCACCAGTGGCGGGGGGTAACTCAGGCTCCTACAATGAGCAGTTCTTC. Full variable domain (missing parts from reference TRBV18 and TRBJ2-1): NAGVMQNPRHLVRRRGQEARLRCSPMKGHSHVYWYRQLPEEGLKFMVYLQKENIIDESGMPKERFSAEFPKEGPSILRIQQVVRGDSAAYFCASSPVAGGNSGSYNEQFFGPGTRLTVL.

The chain couples TRBV4-3 to TRBJ1-2, with a possible D match to TRBD1 (5 bases). Trimming removed 0 bases from V and 7 bases from J, with 12 bases in between. CDR1 and CDR2 (germline): LGHNA, YSLEER. This CDR3 spans 14 amino acids. CDR3 nucleotide sequence: TGCGCCAGCAGCCAAGATCGCGGGGACGGTGGCTACACCTTC. It codes for CASSQDRGDGGYTF.

This clone was detected only once. This chain links TRBV10-2 with TRBJ2-5; 12 bases are a match to TRBD2. Germline V lookup: CDR1 WSHSY, CDR2 SAAADI. The CDR3 sequence is 17 residues long. Trimming cost V 6 bases and J 1 base; bases outside gene matches: 9. In DNA form, the CDR3 reads TGCGCCAGCAGGCTAGCGGGGGGGACCCTCATCCAAGAGACCCAGTACTTC. It yields the protein CASRLAGGTLIQETQYF.

The chain links TRBV28 to TRBJ1-1; 9 bases are shared with TRBD1. The germline V gene encodes CDR1 MDHEN and CDR2 SYDVKM. V gave up 5 bases and J gave up 4 bases; unmatched junction bases: 5. The CDR3 has 14 residues. CDR3 sequence: CASSADRGGTEAFF. DNA of the CDR3: TGTGCCAGCAGTGCAGACAGGGGGGGCACTGAAGCTTTCTTT.

This chain uses TRBV21-1 with TRBJ2-2; the listed D gene, TRBD2, was not tested against the DNA. TRBV21-1 counts as a pseudogene. This CDR3 contains 18 residues. The CDR3 DNA is TGTGCCAGCGTCTCTGGGGGGGCGGTAAAGGCCTACACCGGGGAGCTGTTTTTT. This gives the protein CASVSGGAVKAYTGELFF.

The J gene is TRBJ1-1, the V gene TRBV5-6, with unresolved D. Germline assignment: CDR1 SGHDT and CDR2 YYEEEE. Trimming stripped 0 bases from V and 3 bases from J, with 12 bases between. This CDR3 has 15 residues. In nucleotides, the CDR3 is TGTGCCAGCAGCTTGGGGCTCCTCGGCCACACTGAAGCTTTCTTT. This codes for CASSLGLLGHTEAFF.

This chain connects TRBV6-2 or TRBV6-3 to TRBJ2-2; D remains ambiguous. V lost 0 bases and J 7 bases, leaving 6 bases between the germline ends. The CDR3 has 13 amino acids. CDR1 and CDR2 (germline): MNHEY, SVGEGT. CDR3 sequence reads: CASSYSGRGELFF. CDR3 DNA sequence: TGTGCCAGCAGTTACTCAGGGCGCGGGGAGCTGTTTTTT.

The chain employs TRBV18 and TRBJ2-2, with D possibly being TRBD2 (5 bases). Germline assignment: CDR1 KGHSH and CDR2 LQKENI. The CDR3 sequence is 16 residues long. Trimming left V 3 bases short and J 6 bases short, with 17 bases between. CDR3 in amino acids: CASSPSRRGKSGELFF. The CDR3, as DNA: TGTGCCAGCTCACCTTCCCGACGAGGGAAATCCGGGGAGCTGTTTTTT.

Points on this clone: At one boundary the junction diverges from the germline segment, which might be a read error. The chain joins TRBV5-1 to TRBJ2-3, with TRBD1 as a possible D gene (5 bases). CDR3 length equals 15 residues. Per the germline V gene, CDR1 is SGHRS and CDR2 is YFSETQ. CDR3 region: CASTLLGASGDTQYF. DNA of the CDR3: TGCGCCAGCACCTTGCTAGGGGCCTCGGGAGATACGCAGTATTTT.

The rearrangement links TRBV7-2 to TRBJ1-2, with 9 bases fitting TRBD1. Germline V lookup: CDR1 SGHTA, CDR2 FQGNSA. J was trimmed by 3 bases and V by 5 bases; bases with no gene match: 7. The CDR3 length is 15 residues. DNA for the CDR3: TGTGCCAGCAGCCTGGGACAGGGAAGGGACTATGGCTACACCTTC. Amino acids: CASSLGQGRDYGYTF.

The J gene is TRBJ2-6, the V gene TRBV15; D is unclear. The V gene lost 8 bases and the J gene lost 0 bases, with 8 bases spanning the gap. The CDR3 is 14 amino acids. Per germline, CDR1 LNHNV and CDR2 YYDKDF (reference sequence). DNA for the CDR3: TGTGCCACCCTCGGCCTCTCTGGGGCCAACGTCCTGACTTTC. Translating it yields CATLGLSGANVLTF.